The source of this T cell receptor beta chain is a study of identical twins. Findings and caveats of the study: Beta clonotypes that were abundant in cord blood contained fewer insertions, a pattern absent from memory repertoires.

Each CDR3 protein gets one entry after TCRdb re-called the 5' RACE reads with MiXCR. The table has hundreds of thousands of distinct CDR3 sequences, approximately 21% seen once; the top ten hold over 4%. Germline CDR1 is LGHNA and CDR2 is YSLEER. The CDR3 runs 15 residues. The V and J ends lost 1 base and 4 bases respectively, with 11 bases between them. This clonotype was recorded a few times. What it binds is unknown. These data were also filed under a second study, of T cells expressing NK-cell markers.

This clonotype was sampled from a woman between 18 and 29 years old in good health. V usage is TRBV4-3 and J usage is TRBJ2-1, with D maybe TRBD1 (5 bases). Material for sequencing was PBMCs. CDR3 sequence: CASSQAQGRYNEQFF. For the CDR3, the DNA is TGCGCCAGCAGCCAAGCGCAGGGCCGGTACAATGAGCAGTTCTTC.